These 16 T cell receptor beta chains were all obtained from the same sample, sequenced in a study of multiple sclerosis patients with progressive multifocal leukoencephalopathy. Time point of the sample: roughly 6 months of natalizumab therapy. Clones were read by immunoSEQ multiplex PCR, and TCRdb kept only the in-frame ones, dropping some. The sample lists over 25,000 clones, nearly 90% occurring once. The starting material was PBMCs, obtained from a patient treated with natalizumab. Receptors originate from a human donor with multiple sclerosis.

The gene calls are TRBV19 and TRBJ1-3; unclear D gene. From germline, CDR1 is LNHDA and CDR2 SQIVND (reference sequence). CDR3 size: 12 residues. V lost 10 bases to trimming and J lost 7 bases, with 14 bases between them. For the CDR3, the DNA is TGTGCCACCCAGAATAGAAGGAACACCATATATTTT. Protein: CATQNRRNTIYF.

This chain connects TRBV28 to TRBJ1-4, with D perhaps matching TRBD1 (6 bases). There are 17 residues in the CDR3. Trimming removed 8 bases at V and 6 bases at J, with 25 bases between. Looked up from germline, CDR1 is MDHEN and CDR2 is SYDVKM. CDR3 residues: CASQGRGKRLVYEKLFF. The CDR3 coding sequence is TGTGCCAGCCAGGGGAGGGGGAAAAGGTTGGTTTATGAAAAACTGTTTTTT.

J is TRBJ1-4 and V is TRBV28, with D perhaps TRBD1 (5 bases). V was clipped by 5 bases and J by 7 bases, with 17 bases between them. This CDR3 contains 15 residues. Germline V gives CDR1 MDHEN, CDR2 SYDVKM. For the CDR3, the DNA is TGTGCCAGCAGTGCCGGGGGGGAAGGGCTTGAAAAACTGTTTTTT. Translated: CASSAGGEGLEKLFF.

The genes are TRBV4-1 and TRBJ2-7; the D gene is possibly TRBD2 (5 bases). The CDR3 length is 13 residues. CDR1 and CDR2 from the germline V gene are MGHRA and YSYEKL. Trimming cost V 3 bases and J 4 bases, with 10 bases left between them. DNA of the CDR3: TGCGCCAGCAGCCACCTCGGGGTGTACGAGCAGTACTTC. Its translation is CASSHLGVYEQYF.

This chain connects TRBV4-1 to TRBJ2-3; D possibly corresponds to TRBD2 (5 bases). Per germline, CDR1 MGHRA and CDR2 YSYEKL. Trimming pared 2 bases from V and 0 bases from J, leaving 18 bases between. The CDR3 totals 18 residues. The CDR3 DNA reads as TGCGCCAGCAGCCAAAACTCGTTGCGGGTCGCTAGCACAGATACGCAGTATTTT. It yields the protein CASSQNSLRVASTDTQYF.

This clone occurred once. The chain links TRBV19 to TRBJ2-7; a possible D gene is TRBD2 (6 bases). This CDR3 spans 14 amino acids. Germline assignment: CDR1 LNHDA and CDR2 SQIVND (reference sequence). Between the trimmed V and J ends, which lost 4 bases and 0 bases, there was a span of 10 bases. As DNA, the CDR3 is TGTGCCAGTAGTAATAGCGGCCTCTCCTACGAGCAGTACTTC. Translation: CASSNSGLSYEQYF.

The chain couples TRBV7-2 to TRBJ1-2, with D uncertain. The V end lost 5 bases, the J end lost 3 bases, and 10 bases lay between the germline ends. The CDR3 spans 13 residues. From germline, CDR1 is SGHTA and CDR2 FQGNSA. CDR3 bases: TGTGCCAGCAGCCCGGCGAGAGACTATGGCTACACCTTC. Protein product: CASSPARDYGYTF.

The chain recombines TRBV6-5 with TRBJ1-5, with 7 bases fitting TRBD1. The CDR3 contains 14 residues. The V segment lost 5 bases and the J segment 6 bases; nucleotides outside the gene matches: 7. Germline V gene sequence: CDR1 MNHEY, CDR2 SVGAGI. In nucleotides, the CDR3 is TGTGCCAGCAGTCGACAGGGTGGGACTCAGCCCCAGCATTTT. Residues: CASSRQGGTQPQHF.

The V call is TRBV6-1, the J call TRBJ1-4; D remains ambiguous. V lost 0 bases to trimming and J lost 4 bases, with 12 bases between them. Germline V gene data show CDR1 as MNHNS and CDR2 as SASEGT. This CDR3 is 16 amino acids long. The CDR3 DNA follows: TGTGCCAGCAGTGAAGCGGGTAACACCTATAATGAAAAACTGTTTTTT. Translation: CASSEAGNTYNEKLFF.

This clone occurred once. CDR3 residues: CASSLVSGKAEKLFF. In DNA form, the CDR3 reads TGCGCCAGCAGCTTGGTTTCCGGGAAGGCTGAAAAACTGTTTTTT. This chain uses TRBV5-1 with TRBJ1-4; D is undetermined. This CDR3 is built from 15 residues. Between the trimmed V and J ends, which lost 0 bases and 7 bases, there was a span of 13 bases. Germline CDR1 SGHRS, CDR2 YFSETQ.

The CDR3 coding sequence is TGTGCCAGCTCACCAAGGGAGAACTCCTACGAGCAGTACTTC. It translates to CASSPRENSYEQYF. The chain joins TRBV18 to TRBJ2-7, with D maybe TRBD2 (5 bases). Trimming took 2 bases from V and 0 from J, leaving 8 bases between them. CDR1 KGHSH and CDR2 LQKENI come from the germline V gene. The CDR3 consists of 14 residues.

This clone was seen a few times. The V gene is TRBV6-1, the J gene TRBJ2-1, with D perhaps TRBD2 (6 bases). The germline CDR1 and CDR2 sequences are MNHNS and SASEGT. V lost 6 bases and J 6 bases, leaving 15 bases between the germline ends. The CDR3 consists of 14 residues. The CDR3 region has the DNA TGTGCCAGCAGCATCGGGCGGGAAGGCAATGAGCAGTTCTTC. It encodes CASSIGREGNEQFF.

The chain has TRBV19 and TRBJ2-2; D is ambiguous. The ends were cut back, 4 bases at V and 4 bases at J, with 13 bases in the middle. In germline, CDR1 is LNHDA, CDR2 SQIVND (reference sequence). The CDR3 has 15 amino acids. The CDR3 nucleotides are TGTGCCAGTAGTACCCTTAACGAGACCACCGGGGAGCTGTTTTTT. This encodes CASSTLNETTGELFF. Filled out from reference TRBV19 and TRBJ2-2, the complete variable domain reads DGGITQSPKYLFRKEGQNVTLSCEQNLNHDAMYWYRQDPGQGLRLIYYSQIVNDFQKGDIAEGYSVSREKKESFPLTVTSAQKNPTAFYLCASSTLNETTGELFFGEGSRLTVL.

In DNA form, the CDR3 reads TGTGCCTGGAGTGTAAGGGGGGAAGCTTTCTTT. Translating it yields CAWSVRGEAFF. This rearrangement joins TRBV30 to TRBJ1-1, with a possible D match to TRBD1 (6 bases). Germline CDR1 and CDR2: GTSNPN and SVGIG (reference sequence). V was trimmed by 0 bases and J by 8 bases, leaving 7 bases between them. This CDR3 is built from 11 residues.

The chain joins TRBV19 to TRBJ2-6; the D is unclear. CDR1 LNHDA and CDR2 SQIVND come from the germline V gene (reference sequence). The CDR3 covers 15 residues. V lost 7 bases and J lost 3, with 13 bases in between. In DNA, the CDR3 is TGTGCCAGTACGCATATGTCTGGTGGGGCCAACGTCCTGACTTTC. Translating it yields CASTHMSGGANVLTF.

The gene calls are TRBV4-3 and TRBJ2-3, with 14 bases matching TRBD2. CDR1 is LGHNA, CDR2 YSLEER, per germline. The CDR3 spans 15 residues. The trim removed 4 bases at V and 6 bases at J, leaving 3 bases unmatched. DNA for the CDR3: TGCGCCAGCAGCCTGACTAGCGGGAGGGGGGATACGCAGTATTTT. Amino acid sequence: CASSLTSGRGDTQYF.